These T cell receptor beta chains were read from a single sample in a study of molecular identifiers for immune sequencing clone quantification. TCRdb independently ran MiXCR on the PCR reads; one entry per CDR3 protein. The sample has more than 550,000 distinct CDR3 sequences, about 25% seen once. The sequenced sample was naive CD8+ T cells from blood, with Jurkat cell RNA spiked in. The receptor source for this set is a human donor in good health. Some libraries in this study had Jurkat cell RNA spiked in. Each CDR3 is given with its conserved first and last residue. Fields, in order: CDR3 protein, CDR3 DNA, clone size, D gene, J gene, V gene. A D gene is named only where the DNA matches it firmly. Expanded clones are given a class, and other clones once, few, many or no size at all.

CDR3 protein: CASSLVNPPGLAAYNEQFF
CDR3 DNA: TGTGCCAGCAGCTTAGTCAACCCCCCGGGACTAGCGGCCTACAATGAGCAGTTCTTC
clone size: few
D gene: TRBD2
J gene: TRBJ2-1
V gene: TRBV7-6

CDR3 protein: CASSGGGLYNEQFF
CDR3 DNA: TGTGCCAGCAGCGGGGGGGGGCTATACAATGAGCAGTTCTTC
clone size: few
D gene: TRBD2
J gene: TRBJ2-1
V gene: TRBV25-1

CDR3 protein: CASSLGPGTGVAWAKNIQYF
CDR3 DNA: TGTGCCAGCAGCCTTGGGCCCGGGACAGGGGTCGCGTGGGCCAAAAACATTCAGTACTTC
clone size: few
D gene: TRBD1
J gene: TRBJ2-4
V gene: TRBV7-6

CDR3 protein: CASSGLDPMVSLGANVLTF
CDR3 DNA: TGTGCCAGCAGTGGATTAGACCCGATGGTGTCACTTGGGGCCAACGTCCTGACTTTC
clone size: many
D gene: -
J gene: TRBJ2-6
V gene: TRBV6-6

CDR3 protein: CVSSLGTGNSGANVLTF
CDR3 DNA: TGTGTCAGCAGCTTAGGGACAGGCAACTCTGGGGCCAACGTCCTGACTTTC
clone size: -
D gene: TRBD1
J gene: TRBJ2-6
V gene: TRBV13

CDR3 protein: CASSAPGQETQYF
CDR3 DNA: TGTGCCAGCAGTGCCCCCGGACAGGAGACCCAGTACTTC
clone size: many
D gene: -
J gene: TRBJ2-5
V gene: TRBV25-1

CDR3 protein: CASREKTGTGVYSNQPQHF
CDR3 DNA: TGTGCCAGCAGGGAAAAGACCGGGACAGGGGTCTATAGCAATCAGCCCCAGCATTTT
clone size: -
D gene: TRBD1
J gene: TRBJ1-5
V gene: TRBV6-1

CDR3 protein: CAWSAGVASYEQYF
CDR3 DNA: TGTGCCTGGAGTGCAGGGGTAGCCAGCTACGAGCAGTACTTC
clone size: few
D gene: -
J gene: TRBJ2-7
V gene: TRBV30

CDR3 protein: CASSQGYGSNQPQHF
CDR3 DNA: TGTGCCAGCAGCCAGGGGTACGGTAGCAATCAGCCCCAGCATTTT
clone size: -
D gene: -
J gene: TRBJ1-5
V gene: TRBV2

CDR3 protein: CSARDWATGFDEKLFF
CDR3 DNA: TGCAGTGCTAGAGATTGGGCCACCGGGTTCGATGAAAAACTGTTTTTT
clone size: few
D gene: -
J gene: TRBJ1-4
V gene: TRBV20-1

CDR3 protein: CASSFPVTQETQYF
CDR3 DNA: TGTGCCAGCAGCTTCCCCGTAACACAAGAGACCCAGTACTTC
clone size: -
D gene: -
J gene: TRBJ2-5
V gene: TRBV7-9

CDR3 protein: CASSLEGIAEAFF
CDR3 DNA: TGTGCCAGCAGCTTGGAGGGAATCGCTGAAGCTTTCTTT
clone size: -
D gene: -
J gene: TRBJ1-1
V gene: TRBV5-3

CDR3 protein: CASSQASLGELFF
CDR3 DNA: TGTGCCAGCAGCCAAGCTAGCCTCGGGGAGCTGTTTTTT
clone size: -
D gene: -
J gene: TRBJ2-2
V gene: TRBV7-6

CDR3 protein: CASSIGSSGQETQYF
CDR3 DNA: TGTGCCAGTAGTATAGGTTCTAGCGGCCAAGAGACCCAGTACTTC
clone size: -
D gene: TRBD2
J gene: TRBJ2-5
V gene: TRBV19

CDR3 protein: CASSYYGGRREKLFF
CDR3 DNA: TGTGCCAGCAGCTACTACGGGGGGCGTCGTGAAAAACTGTTTTTT
clone size: few
D gene: -
J gene: TRBJ1-4
V gene: TRBV7-9

CDR3 protein: CASSLSQAGELFF
CDR3 DNA: TGTGCCAGCAGTTTAAGCCAGGCCGGGGAGCTGTTTTTT
clone size: many
D gene: -
J gene: TRBJ2-2
V gene: TRBV28

CDR3 protein: CSVDAPNTEAFF
CDR3 DNA: TGCAGCGTGGACGCCCCGAACACTGAAGCTTTCTTT
clone size: many
D gene: -
J gene: TRBJ1-1
V gene: TRBV29-1

CDR3 protein: CASSSVTYEQYF
CDR3 DNA: TGTGCCAGCAGCAGCGTCACCTACGAGCAGTACTTC
clone size: -
D gene: -
J gene: TRBJ2-7
V gene: TRBV2

CDR3 protein: CASSSTMLAGEDPNTGELFF
CDR3 DNA: TGTGCCAGCAGCTCGACGATGTTAGCGGGGGAAGACCCGAACACCGGGGAGCTGTTTTTT
clone size: few
D gene: TRBD2
J gene: TRBJ2-2
V gene: TRBV11-2

CDR3 protein: CASRITTGNTEAFF
CDR3 DNA: TGTGCCAGCAGAATAACGACGGGGAACACTGAAGCTTTCTTT
clone size: few
D gene: -
J gene: TRBJ1-1
V gene: TRBV27

CDR3 protein: CASEAQPNTEAFF
CDR3 DNA: TGTGCTAGTGAAGCTCAGCCGAACACTGAAGCTTTCTTT
clone size: -
D gene: -
J gene: TRBJ1-1
V gene: TRBV12-5

CDR3 protein: CAWSVGDSTNEQYF
CDR3 DNA: TGTGCCTGGAGTGTAGGGGACAGTACCAACGAGCAGTACTTC
clone size: many
D gene: TRBD1
J gene: TRBJ2-7
V gene: TRBV30

CDR3 protein: CASSLSTGGTYEQYF
CDR3 DNA: TGCGCCAGCAGCTTGTCGACGGGGGGCACGTACGAGCAGTACTTC
clone size: many
D gene: -
J gene: TRBJ2-7
V gene: TRBV5-1

CDR3 protein: CASSFGRARYEQYF
CDR3 DNA: TGTGCCAGCAGCTTTGGCAGGGCAAGGTACGAGCAGTACTTC
clone size: many
D gene: -
J gene: TRBJ2-7
V gene: TRBV5-4

CDR3 protein: CASSLAFRSSYNSPLHF
CDR3 DNA: TGTGCCAGCAGCTTAGCGTTCAGGAGCTCCTATAATTCACCCCTCCACTTT
clone size: -
D gene: -
J gene: TRBJ1-6
V gene: TRBV7-6

CDR3 protein: CASSGGDRADEQYF
CDR3 DNA: TGTGCCAGCAGCGGAGGGGACAGGGCCGACGAGCAGTACTTC
clone size: few
D gene: TRBD1
J gene: TRBJ2-7
V gene: TRBV5-6

CDR3 protein: CSARDPGLAGGPGTDTQYF
CDR3 DNA: TGCAGTGCTAGAGATCCCGGACTAGCGGGAGGGCCCGGAACAGATACGCAGTATTTT
clone size: few
D gene: TRBD2
J gene: TRBJ2-3
V gene: TRBV20-1

CDR3 protein: CASSYSNRGRAPQHF
CDR3 DNA: TGTGCCAGCAGTTACTCGAACCGTGGTAGGGCACCCCAGCATTTT
clone size: many
D gene: -
J gene: TRBJ1-5
V gene: TRBV6-2/TRBV6-3

CDR3 protein: CASSEETPANYGYTF
CDR3 DNA: TGTGCCAGCAGTGAGGAGACACCAGCTAACTATGGCTACACCTTC
clone size: few
D gene: -
J gene: TRBJ1-2
V gene: TRBV6-1

CDR3 protein: CASSPTGTGAETQYF
CDR3 DNA: TGCGCCAGCAGTCCCACCGGGACAGGGGCAGAGACCCAGTACTTC
clone size: -
D gene: TRBD1
J gene: TRBJ2-5
V gene: TRBV4-1

CDR3 protein: CASSWGPEMNNEQFF
CDR3 DNA: TGTGCCAGCAGTTGGGGACCCGAAATGAACAATGAGCAGTTCTTC
clone size: few
D gene: -
J gene: TRBJ2-1
V gene: TRBV27

CDR3 protein: CASSRRQGSYNEQFF
CDR3 DNA: TGTGCCAGCAGTCGACGACAGGGCTCCTACAATGAGCAGTTCTTC
clone size: few
D gene: TRBD1
J gene: TRBJ2-1
V gene: TRBV6-5

CDR3 protein: CASSLTGRSQPQHF
CDR3 DNA: TGTGCCAGCAGCTTAACAGGGAGAAGCCAGCCCCAGCATTTT
clone size: many
D gene: -
J gene: TRBJ1-5
V gene: TRBV9

CDR3 protein: CASSIDLTSPSTGELFF
CDR3 DNA: TGTGCCAGCAGCATAGATTTGACGTCTCCGAGCACCGGGGAGCTGTTTTTT
clone size: -
D gene: -
J gene: TRBJ2-2
V gene: TRBV7-8

CDR3 protein: CASSQDSRTSGHEQYF
CDR3 DNA: TGCGCCAGCAGCCAAGATTCAAGGACTAGCGGCCACGAGCAGTACTTC
clone size: many
D gene: TRBD2
J gene: TRBJ2-7
V gene: TRBV4-3

CDR3 protein: CAWSLALTDTQYF
CDR3 DNA: TGTGCCTGGAGTTTAGCCCTCACAGATACGCAGTATTTT
clone size: -
D gene: -
J gene: TRBJ2-3
V gene: TRBV30

CDR3 protein: CASSAEASGRGGLF
CDR3 DNA: TGTGCCAGCAGCGCCGAGGCTAGCGGGAGGGGTGGACTCTTC
clone size: few
D gene: TRBD2
J gene: TRBJ2-1
V gene: TRBV28

CDR3 protein: CASSQDELAGNAGELFF
CDR3 DNA: TGCGCCAGCAGCCAAGATGAACTAGCGGGGAATGCCGGGGAGCTGTTTTTT
clone size: -
D gene: TRBD2
J gene: TRBJ2-2
V gene: TRBV4-3

CDR3 protein: CASSFSGGLDTQYF
CDR3 DNA: TGTGCCAGCAGCTTTAGCGGGGGCTTAGATACGCAGTATTTT
clone size: many
D gene: TRBD2
J gene: TRBJ2-3
V gene: TRBV7-9

CDR3 protein: CASSRLSSALNTEAFF
CDR3 DNA: TGCGCCAGCAGCCGGCTTTCTTCGGCGTTGAACACTGAAGCTTTCTTT
clone size: -
D gene: -
J gene: TRBJ1-1
V gene: TRBV4-1

CDR3 protein: CASSQSGGAGITDTQYF
CDR3 DNA: TGCGCCAGCAGCCAGTCTGGAGGGGCGGGGATAACAGATACGCAGTATTTT
clone size: few
D gene: -
J gene: TRBJ2-3
V gene: TRBV4-1

CDR3 protein: CASSRAGDPHNEQFF
CDR3 DNA: TGTGCCAGCAGCCGCGCAGGGGACCCCCATAATGAGCAGTTCTTC
clone size: many
D gene: -
J gene: TRBJ2-1
V gene: TRBV7-2

CDR3 protein: CASSSTSLGGAGNYGYTF
CDR3 DNA: TGTGCCAGCAGTTCGACCTCCCTGGGGGGCGCAGGGAACTATGGCTACACCTTC
clone size: -
D gene: -
J gene: TRBJ1-2
V gene: TRBV7-6

CDR3 protein: CSARAPRQDPIFNYGYTF
CDR3 DNA: TGCAGTGCTCGAGCTCCCCGACAAGACCCAATCTTTAACTATGGCTACACCTTC
clone size: few
D gene: -
J gene: TRBJ1-2
V gene: TRBV20-1

CDR3 protein: CASSGQKAYEQYF
CDR3 DNA: TGTGCCAGCAGCGGACAGAAAGCATACGAGCAGTACTTC
clone size: few
D gene: -
J gene: TRBJ2-7
V gene: TRBV12-3/TRBV12-4

CDR3 protein: CASAGDEIEKLFF
CDR3 DNA: TGTGCCAGCGCCGGGGACGAAATTGAAAAACTGTTTTTT
clone size: -
D gene: -
J gene: TRBJ1-4
V gene: TRBV9

CDR3 protein: CASSPGTGYNSPLHF
CDR3 DNA: TGTGCCAGCTCACCGGGGACAGGGTATAATTCACCCCTCCACTTT
clone size: few
D gene: TRBD1
J gene: TRBJ1-6
V gene: TRBV18

CDR3 protein: CASSVRRWEGTGSLETQYF
CDR3 DNA: TGTGCCAGCAGCGTACGAAGGTGGGAAGGGACAGGGAGTCTGGAGACCCAGTACTTC
clone size: -
D gene: TRBD1
J gene: TRBJ2-5
V gene: TRBV7-9

CDR3 protein: CASSQGVLLYGSTDTQYF
CDR3 DNA: TGTGCCAGCAGTCAAGGGGTCCTCCTTTATGGGAGCACAGATACGCAGTATTTT
clone size: many
D gene: -
J gene: TRBJ2-3
V gene: TRBV6-5

CDR3 protein: CASTLGRNYGYTF
CDR3 DNA: TGTGCCAGCACCCTGGGCAGAAACTATGGCTACACCTTC
clone size: few
D gene: -
J gene: TRBJ1-2
V gene: TRBV12-3/TRBV12-4

CDR3 protein: CASGLSGDEQCF
CDR3 DNA: TGTGCCAGCGGTTTGAGCGGGGACGAGCAGTGCTTC
clone size: -
D gene: TRBD2
J gene: TRBJ2-7
V gene: TRBV27

CDR3 protein: CASSRPQQAYLSTDTQYF
CDR3 DNA: TGTGCCAGCAGCCGACCACAACAGGCCTACCTTAGCACAGATACGCAGTATTTT
clone size: -
D gene: -
J gene: TRBJ2-3
V gene: TRBV6-2/TRBV6-3

CDR3 protein: CASSQDRGRYEQYF
CDR3 DNA: TGCGCCAGCAGCCAAGATCGCGGGAGGTACGAGCAGTACTTC
clone size: many
D gene: TRBD2
J gene: TRBJ2-7
V gene: TRBV4-3

CDR3 protein: CASSPLGVTRGLNQPQHF
CDR3 DNA: TGCGCCAGCAGCCCTTTAGGGGTCACCAGGGGATTAAATCAGCCCCAGCATTTT
clone size: many
D gene: -
J gene: TRBJ1-5
V gene: TRBV4-1